The sequence of this T cell receptor (beta chain) was determined in a study of cytotoxic CD8 clonotypes in ibrutinib-treated CLL. About the research overall: Partial response occurred in roughly 25 patients and complete response in 2; at median approximately 71 months, around 15 remained remitted and 12 progressed.

Profiling relied on immunoSEQ multiplex PCR, and the TCRdb table lists in-frame clones only, not all of them. Here the sample spans approximately 200,000 clones, over 60% being singletons. This clone was seen more than once but under ten times. Its antigen is unidentified. Study conclusions and caveats: Clonality increased at ibrutinib response, then returned toward baseline at progression. The clonality rise at ibrutinib response reflected private clonotype expansion.

Approximately 2 micrograms of genomic DNA from cryopreserved PBMCs went into TCR beta libraries. The germline V gene encodes CDR1 SGHNT and CDR2 YYREEE (reference sequence). The CDR3 totals 13 residues. Trimming left V 10 bases short and J 3 bases short, with 16 bases between. This TCR derives from a human donor with chronic lymphocytic leukemia. This chain joins TRBV5-4 and TRBJ1-1, with D perhaps TRBD1 (6 bases). Here the sequenced sample was PBMCs, taken after 24 months of ibrutinib treatment. The CDR3 DNA sequence: TGTGCCGCAACGACAGGCCAGTACACTGAAGCTTTCTTT. Translated: CAATTGQYTEAFF.